Below, 18 T cell receptor beta chains from the same sample are listed, as sequenced in a study of cytomegalovirus exposure and HLA in healthy donors. Researchers ran the PCR with 60 Vbeta and 13 Jbeta primers. Sequencing was performed with immunoSEQ multiplex PCR; in TCRdb, only in-frame clones are kept and a portion is missing. The sample holds some 220,000 clones; approximately 78% are singletons and the top ten take roughly 0.45%. Source material: PBMCs. These receptor sequences come from a boy aged 10-17 years in good health and CMV-seronegative.

This clone appeared once. The rearrangement uses TRBV11-2 and TRBJ1-4; possible D gene TRBD1, 5 bases. This CDR3 has 13 amino acids. Germline V gene lookup returns CDR1 SGHAT and CDR2 FQNNGV. V was trimmed by 2 bases and J by 14 bases, leaving 15 bases between them. In nucleotides, the CDR3 is TGTGCCAGCAGCTTATCGAAGATGGGGCGGCTGTTTTTT. Encoded protein: CASSLSKMGRLFF. The full variable domain, with the rest looked up from reference TRBV11-2 and TRBJ1-4, is EAGVAQSPRYKIIEKRQSVAFWCNPISGHATLYWYQQILGQGPKLLIQFQNNGVVDDSQLPKDRFSAERLKGVDSTLKIQPAKLEDSAVYLCASSLSKMGRLFFGSGTQLSVL.

This sequence joins TRBV10-1 and TRBJ1-3, with D unresolved. Trimming took off 3 bases at V and 2 bases at J, with 11 bases between the two ends. The germline gives CDR1 WNHNN, CDR2 SYGVQD (reference sequence). The CDR3 totals 15 residues. CDR3: CASSDLGVPGNTIYF. The DNA for the CDR3 is TGCGCCAGCAGTGATTTGGGAGTCCCTGGAAACACCATATATTTT.

V usage is TRBV5-5 and J usage is TRBJ1-6, with D unclear. CDR3 length: 15 residues. V was clipped by 2 bases and J by 5 bases, with 11 bases between them. CDR1 is SGHKS and CDR2 is YYEKEE in the germline V gene (reference sequence). The CDR3, as DNA: TGTGCCAGCAGCTTAGGTGGGCCTAATAATTCACCCCTCCACTTT. Encoded protein: CASSLGGPNNSPLHF.

This clone appeared a single time. This chain uses TRBV4-1 with TRBJ1-2, with 9 bases matching TRBD1. This CDR3 comprises 14 residues. V was clipped by 2 bases and J by 8 bases; unmatched bases: 6. CDR1 MGHRA and CDR2 YSYEKL come from the germline V gene. The CDR3 protein is CASSQRTGANGYTF. The CDR3 DNA is TGCGCCAGCAGCCAAAGGACAGGGGCCAACGGCTACACCTTC.

The count of this clone is one. The chain links TRBV29-1 to TRBJ2-7; tentatively, D is TRBD2 (6 bases). CDR1 is SQVTM and CDR2 is ANQGSEA in the germline V gene. The CDR3 sequence is 16 residues long. Deletions cut 6 bases from V and 2 bases from J, with 23 bases between. The CDR3 here is CSVLISGLFATYEQYF. CDR3 sequence (DNA): TGCAGCGTCCTGATTTCGGGACTCTTCGCTACCTACGAGCAGTACTTC.

The chain couples TRBV6-1 to TRBJ2-5; 14 bases fit TRBD2. The germline CDR1 and CDR2 sequences are MNHNS and SASEGT. With V trimmed by 3 bases and J by 5 bases, 5 bases remained unmatched. The CDR3 totals 16 residues. CDR3 nucleotides: TGTGCCAGCAGTGAGACTAGCGGGGGGGCAGGGGAGACCCAGTACTTC. This translates into CASSETSGGAGETQYF.

The rearrangement joins TRBV30 to TRBJ2-1; D not certain. The CDR3 is made up of 13 amino acids. Germline V gives CDR1 GTSNPN, CDR2 SVGIG (reference sequence). V lost 0 bases and J lost 7, with 10 bases in between. The CDR3 protein is CAWSVRWANEQFF. CDR3 sequence (DNA): TGTGCCTGGAGTGTACGTTGGGCTAATGAGCAGTTCTTC.

The V and J genes are TRBV6-1 and TRBJ1-5; D unclear. CDR3 size: 13 residues. V lost 1 base, J lost 7 bases, and 8 bases lay in between. In germline, CDR1 is MNHNS, CDR2 SASEGT. The CDR3 is CASSEGVSQPQHF. The CDR3 DNA follows: TGTGCCAGCAGTGAAGGCGTTTCACAGCCCCAGCATTTT.

The chain combines TRBV29-1 with TRBJ2-3; 10 bases are a match to TRBD2. CDR1 is SQVTM and CDR2 is ANQGSEA in the germline V gene. The CDR3 is 13 residues long. Unmatched junction bases numbered 2, after V lost 2 bases and J lost 6 bases. CDR3 bases: TGCAGCGTTGAACTAGCGGGAGACGATACGCAGTATTTT. Its protein is CSVELAGDDTQYF.

The chain recombines TRBV19 with TRBJ2-1, with a possible D match to TRBD1 (6 bases). CDR1 and CDR2 from the germline V gene are LNHDA and SQIVND (reference sequence). The CDR3 runs to 15 residues. V was trimmed by 1 base and J by 8 bases, leaving 15 bases between them. In DNA form, the CDR3 reads TGTGCCAGTAGTATAGTGGGGACACGTAGGGATGAGCAGTTCTTC. It translates to CASSIVGTRRDEQFF. The whole variable domain, remainder taken from reference TRBV19 and TRBJ2-1, is DGGITQSPKYLFRKEGQNVTLSCEQNLNHDAMYWYRQDPGQGLRLIYYSQIVNDFQKGDIAEGYSVSREKKESFPLTVTSAQKNPTAFYLCASSIVGTRRDEQFFGPGTRLTVL.

The rearrangement joins TRBV4-1 to TRBJ2-3, with 7 bases fitting TRBD2. There are 15 residues in the CDR3. CDR1 MGHRA and CDR2 YSYEKL come from the germline V gene. V shed 0 bases, J shed 7 bases, and the junction held 7 bases outside the gene matches. CDR3 DNA: TGCGCCAGCAGCCAAGACCCCAGGACTAGACATACGCAGTATTTT. Residues: CASSQDPRTRHTQYF.

V usage is TRBV7-6 and J usage is TRBJ2-5, with TRBD1 as a possible D gene (5 bases). The germline V gene encodes CDR1 SGHVS and CDR2 FNYEAQ. The ends were cut back, 1 base at V and 2 bases at J, with 8 bases in the middle. The CDR3 runs to 14 residues. This CDR3 reads CASSLVPGQETQYF. CDR3 DNA: TGTGCCAGCAGCTTAGTGCCAGGGCAAGAGACCCAGTACTTC.

This sequence joins TRBV13 and TRBJ1-6; D unclear. This CDR3 has 16 amino acids. Germline V gene data show CDR1 as PRHDT and CDR2 as FYEKMQ (reference sequence). Trimming took off 5 bases at V and 0 bases at J, with 11 bases between the two ends. The CDR3 bases are TGTGCCAGCAGCACCCCCGGGGTCTCCTATAATTCACCCCTCCACTTT. This encodes CASSTPGVSYNSPLHF.

The chain carries TRBV11-2 and TRBJ1-1; D is uncertain. This CDR3 is 15 amino acids long. The V and J ends lost 5 bases and 0 bases respectively, with 13 bases between them. The germline CDR1 and CDR2 sequences are SGHAT and FQNNGV. CDR3 coding DNA: TGTGCCAGCAGCGTGGATCGGGGAGTGAACACTGAAGCTTTCTTT. Encoded protein: CASSVDRGVNTEAFF.

The rearrangement joins TRBV28 to TRBJ2-2, with 7 bases lining up with TRBD1. With V trimmed by 5 bases and J by 6 bases, 12 bases remained unmatched. Per germline, CDR1 MDHEN and CDR2 SYDVKM. There are 16 residues in the CDR3. CDR3 loop: CASSPTDRVWSGELFF. DNA of the CDR3: TGTGCCAGCAGTCCTACCGACAGGGTTTGGTCCGGGGAGCTGTTTTTT.

CDR3 nucleotides: TGTGCCGGACAGAACACTGAAGCTTTCTTT. It yields the protein CAGQNTEAFF. This chain uses TRBV27 with TRBJ1-1; the D gene is possibly TRBD1 (5 bases). This CDR3 is built from 10 residues. Germline CDR1 reads MNHEY; CDR2 reads SMNVEV (reference sequence). V lost 11 bases and J 1 base, leaving 5 bases between the germline ends.

This chain connects TRBV30 to TRBJ2-1; 9 bases are shared with TRBD2. The CDR3 covers 14 residues. The junction had 12 bases not matched to a gene; V was cut back by 3 bases and J by 12 bases. Germline V gene sequence: CDR1 GTSNPN, CDR2 SVGIG (reference sequence). CDR3 loop: CAWRRAGGPIGQFF. The CDR3 DNA follows: TGTGCCTGGAGACGGGCGGGGGGGCCAATCGGGCAGTTCTTC.

The chain joins TRBV13 to TRBJ1-2, with TRBD1 matching 7 bases. V shed 5 bases, J shed 7 bases, and the junction held 13 bases outside the gene matches. Germline CDR1 and CDR2: PRHDT and FYEKMQ (reference sequence). The CDR3 runs 15 residues. The CDR3 here is CASSQRWTGPAGYTF. The DNA for the CDR3 is TGTGCCAGCAGCCAACGGTGGACAGGCCCTGCTGGCTACACCTTC.